The table lists the clone carrying this T cell receptor beta chain with many counts. The data were taken from a study of prognosis after radiotherapy for stage I lung cancer. TCR beta CDR3 was amplified from genomic DNA by two-round multiplex PCR. Primers (each specific to one TRBV or TRBJ gene) were used in first-round PCR. Using its own MiXCR run on the multiplex PCR reads, TCRdb lists one record per CDR3 protein. Of some 14,000 distinct CDR3 sequences listed, 37% are singletons. Specimen: PBMCs, collected before or after stereotactic body radiation therapy (not recorded which). This clonotype was sampled from a donor over 45 with non-small cell lung cancer.

CDR3 sequence (DNA): TGTGCCAGCAGCCAAGTCGGGAATGAGCAGTTCTTC. Its protein is CASSQVGNEQFF. The chain is built from TRBV3-1 and TRBJ2-1; D ambiguous. Germline V CDR1 and CDR2: LGHDT, YNNKEL (reference sequence). The CDR3 is 12 residues long. Trimming left V 1 base short and J 7 bases short, with 5 bases between.